The 28 T cell receptor beta chains listed next were all sequenced from one sample in a study of CD4 T cells in relation to SARS-CoV-2 and coronaviruses. Profiling relied on immunoSEQ multiplex PCR, and the TCRdb table lists in-frame clones only, not all of them. The sample yields approximately 50,000 clones, about 91% seen once. The sample comprised naive CD4+ T cells from PBMCs. The subset is: naive CD4+ T cells isolated by negative enrichment. These receptors were obtained from an adult with COVID-19.

This chain links TRBV9 with TRBJ2-6, with D tentatively TRBD1 (6 bases). V lost 8 bases, J lost 0 bases, and 15 bases lay in between. Germline CDR1 SGDLS, CDR2 YYNGEE. The CDR3 loop spans 16 amino acids. The CDR3: CASQGTLGSGANVLTF. In DNA form, the CDR3 reads TGTGCCAGTCAGGGGACCCTTGGCTCTGGGGCCAACGTCCTGACTTTC. The full variable domain, completed using reference TRBV9 and TRBJ2-6, is DSGVTQTPKHLITATGQRVTLRCSPRSGDLSVYWYQQSLDQGLQFLIQYYNGEERAKGNILERFSAQQFPDLHSELNLSSLELGDSALYFCASQGTLGSGANVLTFGAGSRLTVL.

CDR3 nucleotide sequence: TGTGCCAGCAGCCAAACAGGGTGGGGGCACACCTTC. It codes for CASSQTGWGHTF. The J gene is TRBJ1-2, the V gene TRBV3-1 (or the pseudogene TRBV3-2), with a tentative D call TRBD1 (6 bases). Germline V gene lookup returns CDR1 LGHDT and CDR2 YNNKEL (reference sequence). V was clipped by 2 bases and J by 12 bases, with 13 bases between them. The CDR3 is 12 residues long.

The genes are TRBV18 and TRBJ2-2, with TRBD2 matching over 8 bases. This CDR3 region has 17 residues. After removal of 0 bases from V and 7 bases from J, the junction contained 10 bases not matched to a gene. Germline values: CDR1 KGHSH, CDR2 LQKENI. The CDR3 is CASSPPGFRGRIGELFF. CDR3 bases: TGTGCCAGCTCACCACCTGGTTTCCGCGGGAGGATCGGGGAGCTGTTTTTT.

The rearrangement joins TRBV9 to TRBJ1-6; D uncertain. CDR1 is SGDLS and CDR2 is YYNGEE in the germline V gene. V gave up 0 bases and J gave up 8 bases, with 12 bases separating them. The CDR3 is 15 amino acids. CDR3 in DNA: TGTGCCAGCAGCGTAGCTCTGGGAAGTCATTCACCCCTCCACTTT. Protein product: CASSVALGSHSPLHF.

The CDR3 loop is CATSDLAGDTQYF. CDR3 coding DNA: TGTGCCACCAGTGATTTGGCCGGGGATACGCAGTATTTT. This sequence joins TRBV24-1 and TRBJ2-3, with D unresolved. Trimming left V 0 bases short and J 6 bases short, with 6 bases between. Looked up from germline, CDR1 is KGHDR and CDR2 is SFDVKD. This CDR3 contains 13 residues.

The V gene is TRBV23-1, the J gene TRBJ2-1; D call uncertain. TRBV23-1 is an ORF for which the function is uncertain. Deletions cut 4 bases from V and 4 bases from J, with 14 bases between. The CDR3 contains 15 residues. The CDR3 spells CASSPRAGEYNEQFF. CDR3 DNA: TGCGCCAGCAGTCCCCGGGCCGGTGAATACAATGAGCAGTTCTTC.

The chain couples TRBV15 to TRBJ1-4; 8 bases fit TRBD1. The CDR3 extends over 16 amino acids. The germline CDR1 and CDR2 sequences are LNHNV and YYDKDF (reference sequence). Trimming removed 5 bases from V and 5 bases from J; junction bases left unmatched: 10. The CDR3 DNA reads as TGTGCCACCAGCGCAAGGGCTGGGACAGGAAATGAAAAACTGTTTTTT. It translates to CATSARAGTGNEKLFF.

The chain links TRBV25-1 to TRBJ2-3; 8 bases line up with TRBD2. Germline-derived CDR1 and CDR2 are MGHDK and SYGVNS. This CDR3 has 14 residues. The V and J ends lost 7 bases and 0 bases, in that order; junction bases with no gene match: 3. Here the CDR3 DNA reads TGTGCCAGCACCCTAGCGGGTAGCACAGATACGCAGTATTTT. Amino acids: CASTLAGSTDTQYF.

The chain couples TRBV19 to TRBJ1-4; D is ambiguous. The CDR3 spans 14 residues. V was shortened by 6 bases and J by 3 bases, with 11 bases between the two germline ends. Germline V gene lookup returns CDR1 LNHDA and CDR2 SQIVND (reference sequence). DNA of the CDR3: TGTGCCAGTAGCATGGGAACAGCTAATGAAAAACTGTTTTTT. This codes for CASSMGTANEKLFF.

This clone was seen a handful of times. The chain recombines TRBV2 with TRBJ2-2, with a possible D match to TRBD1 (6 bases). The length of the CDR3 is 14 residues. Germline values: CDR1 SNHLY, CDR2 FYNNEI. V lost 6 bases and J 0 bases, leaving 8 bases between the germline ends. The CDR3 DNA is TGTGCCAGCAGGGGACACGCGAACACCGGGGAGCTGTTTTTT. Translation: CASRGHANTGELFF. Full variable domain (rest looked up from reference TRBV2 and TRBJ2-2): EPEVTQTPSHQVTQMGQEVILRCVPISNHLYFYWYRQILGQKVEFLVSFYNNEISEKSEIFDDQFSVERPDGSNFTLKIRSTKLEDSAMYFCASRGHANTGELFFGEGSRLTVL.

The chain recombines TRBV29-1 with TRBJ2-1; no definite D call. CDR3 length: 14 residues. V was trimmed by 4 bases and J by 0 bases, leaving 10 bases between them. Germline CDR1 reads SQVTM; CDR2 reads ANQGSEA. The CDR3 loop reads CSVGSTSSYNEQFF. The CDR3 region has the DNA TGCAGCGTTGGAAGCACGAGCTCCTACAATGAGCAGTTCTTC.

This clone was observed a handful of times. The chain carries TRBV19 and TRBJ1-6; TRBD1 aligns across 7 bases. Trimming took 3 bases from V and 10 from J; bases not matched to a gene: 9. The CDR3 extends over 15 amino acids. Germline values: CDR1 LNHDA, CDR2 SQIVND (reference sequence). The CDR3 DNA reads TGTGCCAGTAGTATTACAGGGGCGCGCTTCTCACCCCTCCACTTT. Translation gives CASSITGARFSPLHF.

The chain carries TRBV15 and TRBJ1-5; D perhaps matches TRBD1 (5 bases). The V gene's germline CDR1 is LNHNV and CDR2 YYDKDF (reference sequence). This CDR3 is built from 15 residues. Trimming removed 4 bases at V and 2 bases at J, with 12 bases between. The CDR3: CATSIQGGRNQPQHF. The CDR3 DNA reads as TGTGCCACCAGCATTCAGGGTGGACGCAATCAGCCCCAGCATTTT.

This clone was recorded once. CDR3 bases: TGTGCCAGCAGCGACGGGACAGGGGTAGGCTATGGCTACACCTTC. Its protein is CASSDGTGVGYGYTF. The V and J genes are TRBV5-6 and TRBJ1-2, with 10 positions matching TRBD1. CDR3 size: 15 residues. In germline, CDR1 is SGHDT, CDR2 YYEEEE. The ends lost 4 bases at V and 4 bases at J; junction bases unmatched: 7.

The chain employs TRBV11-2 and TRBJ1-6; D is ambiguous. V gave up 1 base and J gave up 6 bases, with 7 bases separating them. The germline gives CDR1 SGHAT, CDR2 FQNNGV. The CDR3 has 14 amino acids. The CDR3 DNA reads TGTGCCAGCAGCTTAGGGGCGGGTAATTCACCCCTCCACTTT. It is translated as CASSLGAGNSPLHF.

The V and J genes are TRBV7-9 and TRBJ2-7; D unresolved. Trimming removed 5 bases from V and 4 bases from J, with 12 bases in between. The CDR3 is made up of 13 amino acids. Germline-derived CDR1 and CDR2 are SEHNR and FQNEAQ (reference sequence). CDR3 coding DNA: TGTGCCAGCAGCGAAAGAAGTGGATACGAGCAGTACTTC. It yields the protein CASSERSGYEQYF.

J is TRBJ2-1 and V is TRBV28; D unresolved. This CDR3 is 11 amino acids long. In germline, CDR1 is MDHEN, CDR2 SYDVKM. Trimming cost V 6 bases and J 10 bases, with 10 bases left between them. CDR3 nucleotides: TGTGCCAGCAGAACGGTCGGGGAGCAGTTCTTC. This codes for CASRTVGEQFF.

The chain is built from TRBV20-1 and TRBJ1-1; D gene unclear. The V gene lost 6 bases and the J gene lost 1 base, with 3 bases spanning the gap. There are 10 residues in the CDR3. Germline V gene lookup returns CDR1 DFQATT and CDR2 SNEGSKA (reference sequence). CDR3 bases: TGCAGTGCCTGGAACACTGAAGCTTTCTTT. Translated, it gives CSAWNTEAFF.

This clone was picked up a small number of times. The V call is TRBV5-1, the J call TRBJ2-3; D is possibly TRBD1 or TRBD2 (5 bases each). Germline-derived CDR1 and CDR2 are SGHRS and YFSETQ. V shed 3 bases and J shed 0 bases, with 5 bases lying between them. The CDR3 length is 13 residues. As DNA, the CDR3 is TGCGCCAGCAGCTGGGGGAGCACAGATACGCAGTATTTT. Amino acids: CASSWGSTDTQYF. Using reference TRBV5-1 and TRBJ2-3 for the parts outside the CDR3, the full variable domain is KAGVTQTPRYLIKTRGQQVTLSCSPISGHRSVSWYQQTPGQGLQFLFEYFSETQRNKGNFPGRFSGRQFSNSRSEMNVSTLELGDSALYLCASSWGSTDTQYFGPGTRLTVL.

CDR3 sequence (DNA): TGTGCCTGGAGTGGGGGACAGTCCTCTGGAAACACCATATATTTT. Translated: CAWSGGQSSGNTIYF. This rearrangement joins TRBV30 to TRBJ1-3, with 7 bases aligning to TRBD1. Trimming removed 1 base from V and 0 bases from J; junction bases left unmatched: 3. CDR1 and CDR2 from the germline V gene are GTSNPN and SVGIG (reference sequence). The CDR3 has 15 amino acids.

This chain uses TRBV10-3 with TRBJ1-2; D gene uncertain. The CDR3 covers 12 residues. Germline V gene data show CDR1 as ENHRY and CDR2 as SYGVKD. V lost 3 bases and J lost 6, with 8 bases in between. The chain's CDR3 is CAISDGGNGYTF. As DNA, the CDR3 is TGTGCCATCAGTGATGGAGGGAATGGCTACACCTTC.

The CDR3 DNA follows: TGCAGCACGAGACAGGGTGGAGGCTACGAGCAGTACTTC. Translated: CSTRQGGGYEQYF. This chain joins TRBV29-1 and TRBJ2-7; TRBD1 matches 7 bases. With 8 bases clipped from V and 3 bases from J, the junction kept 10 bases outside the gene matches. There are 13 residues in the CDR3. Germline V gene lookup returns CDR1 SQVTM and CDR2 ANQGSEA.

The chain links TRBV7-2 to TRBJ2-3, with 7 bases lining up with TRBD1. The CDR3 consists of 15 residues. Germline CDR1 reads SGHTA; CDR2 reads FQGNSA. V lost 5 bases, J lost 2 bases, and 7 bases stayed unmatched. The CDR3 here is CASSQNQGDTDTQYF. CDR3 nucleotide sequence: TGTGCCAGCAGCCAGAACCAGGGGGACACAGATACGCAGTATTTT. Supplemented by reference TRBV7-2 and TRBJ2-3, the full variable domain reads GAGVSQSPSNKVTEKGKDVELRCDPISGHTALYWYRQSLGQGLEFLIYFQGNSAPDKSGLPSDRFSAERTGGSVSTLTIQRTQQEDSAVYLCASSQNQGDTDTQYFGPGTRLTVL.

The genes are TRBV4-1 and TRBJ2-1; either TRBD1 or TRBD2 may fit D (5 bases each). Trimming took off 3 bases at V and 5 bases at J, with 14 bases between the two ends. Germline-derived CDR1 and CDR2 are MGHRA and YSYEKL. CDR3 length: 15 residues. The CDR3 coding sequence is TGCGCCAGCAGCCAGCCGGGACCTGTCAACAATGAGCAGTTCTTC. Amino acids: CASSQPGPVNNEQFF.

This chain connects TRBV6-5 to TRBJ1-2; unclear D gene. The length of the CDR3 is 11 residues. Germline CDR1 is MNHEY and CDR2 is SVGAGI. V lost 10 bases and J 3 bases, leaving 9 bases between the germline ends. DNA of the CDR3: TGTGCCAAAGACCCCCACTATGGCTACACCTTC. This encodes CAKDPHYGYTF.

This clone occurred once. The chain uses TRBV7-9 and TRBJ2-7; 12 bases map to TRBD2. Germline V CDR1 and CDR2: SEHNR, FQNEAQ (reference sequence). The CDR3 covers 16 residues. Trimming cost V 3 bases and J 2 bases; bases outside gene matches: 5. The CDR3 bases are TGTGCCAGCAGCTTTCGACTAGCGGGGGTGACCTACGAGCAGTACTTC. Encoded protein: CASSFRLAGVTYEQYF.

The chain is built from TRBV7-2 and TRBJ2-3, with 10 bases aligning to TRBD2. Germline V CDR1 and CDR2: SGHTA, FQGNSA. The CDR3 contains 15 residues. The junction had 6 bases not matched to a gene; V was cut back by 3 bases and J by 6 bases. The CDR3 spells CASSLILAGVDTQYF. Written as DNA, the CDR3 is TGTGCCAGCAGCTTGATTCTAGCGGGAGTGGATACGCAGTATTTT.

The chain uses TRBV4-1 and TRBJ2-1; TRBD2 matches at 7 bases. The CDR3 loop spans 19 amino acids. With 3 bases clipped from V and 4 bases from J, the junction kept 18 bases outside the gene matches. CDR1 is MGHRA, CDR2 YSYEKL, per germline. The chain's CDR3 is CASSQPPSGGRALYNEQFF. The CDR3 nucleotides are TGCGCCAGCAGCCAGCCTCCATCGGGAGGAAGAGCTTTATACAATGAGCAGTTCTTC.